This is a list of T cell receptor beta chains from one sample in a study of blood T cell repertoires in COVID-19. TCRdb's copy holds only in-frame clones and misses some; the assay was immunoSEQ multiplex PCR. The table includes about 150,000 clones, approximately 88% detected once. The source material was PBMCs or T cells enriched from blood (not recorded which). The receptors stem from an older man who had been exposed to COVID-19. Each CDR3 is given with its conserved first and last residue. Fields, in order: D gene, V gene, J gene, clone size, CDR3 DNA, CDR3 protein. A D gene is named only where the DNA matches it firmly. Clone size is stated in some rows and not others, as once, few, many or a class when expanded.

>-|TRBV3-1/TRBV3-2|TRBJ1-4|once
TGTGCCAGCAGCTACAAACTACGCGGGAATGAAAAACTGTTTTTT
CASSYKLRGNEKLFF
>TRBD1|TRBV2|TRBJ1-2|-
TGTGCCAGCAGGTTTCTTGGGACAGGGGGCCGTGGCTACACCTTC
CASRFLGTGGRGYTF
>-|TRBV6-1|TRBJ2-2|-
TGTGCCAGCAGTGGCTCCGGGAGACAGAGGAAAGCCGGGGAGCTGTTTTTT
CASSGSGRQRKAGELFF
>-|TRBV5-1|TRBJ2-5|-
TGCGCCAGCAGTGGGTATACAGGCTCTGTTAGGACCCAGTACTTC
CASSGYTGSVRTQYF
>TRBD1|TRBV28|TRBJ1-2|-
TGTGCCAGCAGTCGAACCACGACAGGGGGCCACGGCTATGGCTACACCTTC
CASSRTTTGGHGYGYTF
>-|TRBV11-2|TRBJ2-1|once
TGTGCCAGCAGCTTATGGCAGGGAAATGAGCAGTTCTTC
CASSLWQGNEQFF
>TRBD1|TRBV30|TRBJ1-1|once
TGTGCCTGGAGGGACAGGTTGGACACTGAAGCTTTCTTT
CAWRDRLDTEAFF
>-|TRBV5-1|TRBJ2-4|-
TGCGCCAGCAATCCAGGGGACGCCAAAAACATTCAGTACTTC
CASNPGDAKNIQYF
>TRBD2|TRBV7-2|TRBJ2-7|-
TGTGCCAGCAGCTTAACTAGCGGTAAATCATACGAGCAGTACTTC
CASSLTSGKSYEQYF
>-|TRBV19|TRBJ1-5|-
TGTGCCAGTAGTATCGGCAGGAGCAATCAGCCCCAGCATTTT
CASSIGRSNQPQHF
>TRBD1|TRBV12-3/TRBV12-4|TRBJ2-3|-
TGTGCCAGCAGTTTAGACAGGGGAGATACGCAGTATTTT
CASSLDRGDTQYF
>-|TRBV6-1|TRBJ1-3|-
TGTGCCAGCAGGGAAGGGGCAGCGGCGAGCACCATATATTTT
CASREGAAASTIYF
>-|TRBV6-2/TRBV6-3|TRBJ1-2|-
TGTGCCAGCAGTTACGCCGACAGTTCTAACTATGGCTACACCTTC
CASSYADSSNYGYTF
>TRBD2|TRBV5-4|TRBJ2-2|-
TGTGCCAGCAGCTTCATAGCGGGAAGAGGCACCGGGGAGCTGTTTTTT
CASSFIAGRGTGELFF
>TRBD1|TRBV19|TRBJ2-7|-
TGTGCCAGTAGTATGATTCCGGGACAGGGGGGCTACGAGCAGTACTTC
CASSMIPGQGGYEQYF
>-|TRBV29-1|TRBJ2-2|-
TGCAGCGTTGAAGAAGGGACAAACACCGGGGAGCTGTTTTTT
CSVEEGTNTGELFF
>-|TRBV28|TRBJ1-6|few
TGTGCCAGCAGTTTAGCCGATACCAGTTCACCCCTCCACTTT
CASSLADTSSPLHF
>-|TRBV12-3/TRBV12-4|TRBJ2-7|-
TGTGCCAGCAGTTTAGACTACTACGAGCAGTACTTC
CASSLDYYEQYF
>TRBD1|TRBV25-1|TRBJ1-4|-
TGTGCCAGCAGTGAAAGACAGGGGGGTGAAAAACTGTTTTTT
CASSERQGGEKLFF
>-|TRBV28|TRBJ2-3|-
TGTGCCAGCAGACCTAGGGGTGGGGGGTGGCGGAAAAGCACAGATACGCAGTATTTT
CASRPRGGGWRKSTDTQYF
>-|TRBV5-1|TRBJ2-1|-
TGCGCCAGCAGCTTGGGGCAGGGGGGTAATGAGCAGTTCTTC
CASSLGQGGNEQFF
>-|TRBV27|TRBJ1-3|-
TGTGCCAGCAGAGACTCGTTTGGCTCTGGAAACACCATATATTTT
CASRDSFGSGNTIYF
>-|TRBV5-1|TRBJ2-1|-
TGCGCCAGTGGGCCTGAGGGCTACTCCTACAATGAGCAGTTCTTC
CASGPEGYSYNEQFF
>-|TRBV5-6|TRBJ2-5|-
TGTGCCAGCAGCTTGGCGGCAGGGAAAAAGACCCAGTACTTC
CASSLAAGKKTQYF
>-|TRBV7-9|TRBJ1-5|-
TGTGCCAGCAGCATTCAGGGTATCGAGCCCCAGCATTTT
CASSIQGIEPQHF
>TRBD1|TRBV27|TRBJ2-7|-
TGTGCCAGCAGTTCGACCGGGACAGGGTCCTACGAGCAGTACTTC
CASSSTGTGSYEQYF
>-|TRBV10-3|TRBJ1-2|few
TGTGCCATCAGTGCTCTCTTAGCTAACTATGGCTACACCTTC
CAISALLANYGYTF
>TRBD1|TRBV20-1|TRBJ2-7|-
TGCAGTGCTAGTGACAGGGGGAGCACGTACGAGCAGTACTTC
CSASDRGSTYEQYF
>TRBD2|TRBV7-2|TRBJ2-2|-
TGTGCCAGCAGTTCCGGGACTAGCGGGGGCCTGAACACCGGGGAGCTGTTTTTT
CASSSGTSGGLNTGELFF
>TRBD2|TRBV5-1|TRBJ2-2|-
TGCGCCAGCAGCTTGGAACTAGCGGGGTCTGGGGAGCTGTTTTTT
CASSLELAGSGELFF
>TRBD1|TRBV12-5|TRBJ1-2|-
TGTGCTAGTGGTTCCGCGAGGGGGACAGACTATGGCTACACCTTC
CASGSARGTDYGYTF
>TRBD1|TRBV19|TRBJ2-1|-
TGTGCCAGTACATCGGGACAGGGAGGAAATGAGCAGTTCTTC
CASTSGQGGNEQFF
>TRBD2|TRBV5-4|TRBJ2-1|-
TGTGCCAGCAGTTCCCCTAGCGGGAAGGTAACCTACAATGAGCAGTTCTTC
CASSSPSGKVTYNEQFF
>-|TRBV3-1/TRBV3-2|TRBJ2-7|-
TGTGCCAGCAGCCAAGATACTCTACAGGATAAATCGTACGAGCAGTACTTC
CASSQDTLQDKSYEQYF
>TRBD1|TRBV5-1|TRBJ2-7|-
TGCGCCAGCAGCTTGACTGCCGGGACAGCTTTATACGAGCAGTACTTC
CASSLTAGTALYEQYF
>TRBD1|TRBV6-6|TRBJ1-2|-
TGTGCGTCCGGGACAGGACAGCGTTTAAACTATGGCTACACCTTC
CASGTGQRLNYGYTF
>-|TRBV27|TRBJ1-6|-
TGTGCCAGCAGTTTAGATCCCCTCGCCGGTTCACCCCTCCACTTT
CASSLDPLAGSPLHF
>-|TRBV3-1/TRBV3-2|TRBJ1-2|few
TGTGCCAGCAGCCAAGAAGTCCGACGAGACAGAGGCGGCTACACCTTC
CASSQEVRRDRGGYTF
>-|TRBV29-1|TRBJ1-4|-
TGCAGCGTTGAAGCCCCGGAGATTAATGAAAAACTGTTTTTT
CSVEAPEINEKLFF
>TRBD1|TRBV19|TRBJ2-5|-
TGTGCCAGTAGTATTAGCACAGGGGGAGAGACCCAGTACTTC
CASSISTGGETQYF
>-|TRBV7-2|TRBJ2-7|-
TGTGCCAGCAGCTTAAAACAGGGAGACGAGCAGTACTTC
CASSLKQGDEQYF
>-|TRBV4-1|TRBJ2-1|-
TGCGCCAGCAGCCAAGTCTTAGGGCTAGCCCTCGAGCAGTTCTTC
CASSQVLGLALEQFF
>-|TRBV10-1|TRBJ2-7|once
TGCGCCAGCAGTGACGGGATCTACGAGCAGTACTTC
CASSDGIYEQYF
>TRBD2|TRBV25-1|TRBJ2-5|few
TGTGCCAGCAGTGAATCGGGTGGGGGGGTTTTAGAGACCCAGTACTTC
CASSESGGGVLETQYF
>-|TRBV7-2|TRBJ2-5|-
TGTGCCAGCAGCTTAGCGAGGATAAGGAGGCACCAAGAGACCCAGTACTTC
CASSLARIRRHQETQYF